The entry below gives a single T cell receptor (beta chain) sequence along with its context. These data belong to a study of blood T cell repertoires in COVID-19. Study-wide background: The analysed material was cDNA or gDNA that came from T cells, B-cell-depleted T cells, or PBMCs.

Per the study methods: Reference gene primers were amplified, and this amplification served to estimate nucleated cell counts. The table came from immunoSEQ multiplex PCR; TCRdb's copy has only in-frame clones and leaves some out. V and J calls plus clone size are reproduced from that table; the DNA served to infer D and trimming. The sample contains 150,000 to 200,000 clones, about 90% of which appear only once. With 0 bases removed from V and 5 bases from J, the gap between germline ends came to 7 bases. The germline CDR1 and CDR2 sequences are SGHRS and YFSETQ. CDR3 length equals 13 residues. The sequence came from a man aged 60-69 years with active or convalescent COVID-19. Sequencing was performed on peripheral blood. The V and J genes are TRBV5-1 and TRBJ2-3, with D possibly matching TRBD2 (5 bases). CDR3 in DNA: TGCGCCAGCAGCTTGGACAGCGGAGATACGCAGTATTTT. It specifies CASSLDSGDTQYF.